Below are 10 T cell receptor beta chains sequenced from a single sample in a study of CD8 T cells in ankylosing spondylitis. TCRdb recomputed calls from the 5' RACE reads with MiXCR, one row per CDR3 protein. The data show 150,000 to 250,000 distinct CDR3 sequences, more than 10% seen once. Sequenced: blood, either unsorted or a sorted T cell fraction (not recorded which). These receptors all come from a male donor with ankylosing spondylitis or in good health (not recorded which).

The chain is built from TRBV7-2 and TRBJ2-7; no definite D call. Per germline, CDR1 SGHTA and CDR2 FQGNSA. V was trimmed by 4 bases and J by 1 base, leaving 11 bases between them. The CDR3 is 14 amino acids. The CDR3 DNA reads as TGTGCCAGCAGCTCCTACCGATCGTCCTACGAGCAGTACTTC. Translated, it gives CASSSYRSSYEQYF. The whole variable domain, remainder taken from reference TRBV7-2 and TRBJ2-7, is GAGVSQSPSNKVTEKGKDVELRCDPISGHTALYWYRQSLGQGLEFLIYFQGNSAPDKSGLPSDRFSAERTGGSVSTLTIQRTQQEDSAVYLCASSSYRSSYEQYFGPGTRLTVT.

This CDR3 is CASSQEGGLGETQYF. CDR3 DNA: TGTGCCAGCAGCCAAGAGGGCGGGCTGGGAGAGACCCAGTACTTC. The V and J genes are TRBV3-1 and TRBJ2-5; D possibly corresponds to TRBD2 (5 bases). Trimming removed 0 bases at V and 4 bases at J, with 12 bases between. CDR1 and CDR2 from the germline V gene are LGHDT and YNNKEL (reference sequence). The CDR3 covers 15 residues.

This clonotype has a handful of counts. The rearrangement links TRBV12-3 or TRBV12-4 to TRBJ1-5, with D possibly matching TRBD1 (5 bases). The V end lost 1 base, the J end lost 7 bases, and 8 bases lay between the germline ends. The CDR3 extends over 13 amino acids. This CDR3 reads CASSLEGRQPQHF. CDR3 bases: TGTGCCAGCAGTTTAGAGGGACGGCAGCCCCAGCATTTT.

About this clonotype itself: Being one base from a much bigger clone, this may be a read error. The rearrangement joins TRBV4-1 to TRBJ2-7; tentatively, D is TRBD2 (6 bases). The CDR3 extends over 14 amino acids. CDR1 and CDR2 (germline): MGHRA, YSYEKL. Trimming took 4 bases from V and 3 from J, leaving 13 bases between them. The CDR3: CASSLNLGGYEQYF. CDR3 nucleotides: TGCGCCAGCAGCCTCAACCTCGGGGGCTACGAGCAGTACTTC.

The chain joins TRBV20-1 to TRBJ1-5; possibly TRBD1 for D (5 bases). Germline V lookup: CDR1 DFQATT, CDR2 SNEGSKA (reference sequence). The CDR3 runs to 15 residues. Trimming shortened V by 6 bases and J by 2 bases, and 17 bases separated the two germline ends. CDR3 loop: CSAGDGSVGNQPQHF. In DNA form, the CDR3 reads TGCAGTGCAGGGGACGGGAGCGTCGGCAATCAGCCCCAGCATTTT.

This rearrangement joins TRBV2 to TRBJ2-2; perhaps TRBD2 as D (7 bases). Germline V gene sequence: CDR1 SNHLY, CDR2 FYNNEI. V lost 1 base, J lost 2 bases, and 20 bases lay in between. The CDR3 runs 19 residues. The DNA for the CDR3 is TGTGCCAGCAGTGAAGTCGAGGTTTGGCGGGGGCTCAACACCGGGGAGCTGTTTTTT. It is translated as CASSEVEVWRGLNTGELFF.

This clonotype was detected many times. The V and J genes are TRBV4-1 and TRBJ1-1; D is perhaps TRBD1 (5 bases). Germline values: CDR1 MGHRA, CDR2 YSYEKL. This CDR3 has 12 residues. The DNA of the CDR3 is TGCGCGAGCCGGGGGATGAACACTGAAGCTTTCTTT. This gives the protein CASRGMNTEAFF.

This clonotype has just a few counts. The J gene is TRBJ2-1, the V gene TRBV7-7; 13 bases are a match to TRBD2. The CDR3 loop spans 15 amino acids. The ends lost 3 bases at V and 7 bases at J; junction bases unmatched: 3. Germline V CDR1 and CDR2: SSHAT, FNYEAQ (reference sequence). Written as DNA, the CDR3 is TGTGCCAGCAGCTTCGGGACTAGCGGGACAAATGAGCAGTTCTTC. Translation gives CASSFGTSGTNEQFF.

V usage is TRBV3-1 and J usage is TRBJ1-1, with a possible D match to TRBD1 (6 bases). Germline V lookup: CDR1 LGHDT, CDR2 YNNKEL (reference sequence). V was shortened by 6 bases and J by 5 bases, with 10 bases between the two germline ends. This CDR3 is 12 amino acids long. CDR3 sequence (DNA): TGTGCCAGCAGTTACAGGGATACTGAAGCTTTCTTT. Protein: CASSYRDTEAFF.

This clonotype was recorded many times. V and J are TRBV12-3 or TRBV12-4 and TRBJ2-2; D is undetermined. This CDR3 has 15 amino acids. Trimming stripped 3 bases from V and 4 bases from J, with 12 bases between. The DNA of the CDR3 is TGTGCCAGCAGTTTGTTCCACTTAACCACCGGGGAGCTGTTTTTT. Amino acids: CASSLFHLTTGELFF.